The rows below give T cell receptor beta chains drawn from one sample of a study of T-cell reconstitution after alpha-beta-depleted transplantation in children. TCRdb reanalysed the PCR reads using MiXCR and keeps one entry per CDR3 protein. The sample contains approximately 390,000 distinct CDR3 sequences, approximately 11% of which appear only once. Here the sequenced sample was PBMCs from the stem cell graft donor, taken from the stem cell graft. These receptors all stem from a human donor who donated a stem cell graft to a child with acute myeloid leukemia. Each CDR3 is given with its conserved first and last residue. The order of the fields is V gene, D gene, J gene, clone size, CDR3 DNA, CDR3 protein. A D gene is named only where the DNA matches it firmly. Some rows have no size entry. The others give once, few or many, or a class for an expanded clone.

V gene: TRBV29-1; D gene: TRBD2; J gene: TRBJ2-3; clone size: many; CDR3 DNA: TGCAGCGTTGGTGCGGGAGGACACAGCACAGATACGCAGTATTTT; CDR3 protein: CSVGAGGHSTDTQYF
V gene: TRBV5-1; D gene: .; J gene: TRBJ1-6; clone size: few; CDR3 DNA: TGCGCCAGCAGCTTGGTGCAGAACTATAATTCACCCCTCCACTTT; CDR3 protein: CASSLVQNYNSPLHF
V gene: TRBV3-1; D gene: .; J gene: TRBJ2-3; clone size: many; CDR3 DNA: TGTGCCAGCAGCCCCCAGGGGACTGGGGGCACAGATACGCAGTATTTT; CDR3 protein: CASSPQGTGGTDTQYF
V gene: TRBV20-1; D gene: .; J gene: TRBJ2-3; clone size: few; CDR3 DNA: TGCAGTGCCCCAGCGGGGACACCCACAGATACGCAGTATTTT; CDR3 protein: CSAPAGTPTDTQYF
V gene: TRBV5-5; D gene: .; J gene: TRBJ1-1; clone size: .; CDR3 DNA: TGTGCCAGCAGCTTGGCCGGGTGGGGCACTGAAGCTTTCTTT; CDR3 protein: CASSLAGWGTEAFF
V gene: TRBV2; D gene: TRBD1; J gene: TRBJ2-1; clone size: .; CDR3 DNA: TGTGCCAGTCTCCGGGACAGAGTAGACAATGAGCAGTTCTTC; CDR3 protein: CASLRDRVDNEQFF
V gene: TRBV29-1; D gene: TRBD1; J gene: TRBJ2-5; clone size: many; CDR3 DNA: TGCAGCGTTGCAGGGACAGCCTCACCGATGTCCCAGTACTTC; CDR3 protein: CSVAGTASPMSQYF
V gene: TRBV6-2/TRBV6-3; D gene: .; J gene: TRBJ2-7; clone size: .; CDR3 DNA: TGTGCCAGCAGTGTCCCAGGGGTAGCCTACGAGCAGTACTTC; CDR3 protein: CASSVPGVAYEQYF
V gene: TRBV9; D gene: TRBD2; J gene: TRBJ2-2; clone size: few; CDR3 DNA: TGTGCCAGCACGGGTCGACTAGCGAGTTACGGGGAGCTGTTTTTT; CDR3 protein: CASTGRLASYGELFF
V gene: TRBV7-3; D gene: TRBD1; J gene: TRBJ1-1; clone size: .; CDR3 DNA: TGTGCCAGCAGCATACCGCGGGACAGGTTCATGAACACTGAAGCTTTCTTT; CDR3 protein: CASSIPRDRFMNTEAFF
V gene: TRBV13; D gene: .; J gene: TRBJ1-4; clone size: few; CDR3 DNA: TGTGCCAGCAGCTTATTCGGTTCACCTAATGAAAAACTGTTTTTT; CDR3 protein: CASSLFGSPNEKLFF
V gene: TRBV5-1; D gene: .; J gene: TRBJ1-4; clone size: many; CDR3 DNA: TGCGCCAGCAGCTTGGTTGGGGGAACTAATGAAAAACTGTTTTTT; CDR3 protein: CASSLVGGTNEKLFF
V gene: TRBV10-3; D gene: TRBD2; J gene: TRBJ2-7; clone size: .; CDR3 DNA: TGTGCCATCAGTGCCGGGACTAGCGGGACACGATACGAGCAGTACTTC; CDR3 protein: CAISAGTSGTRYEQYF
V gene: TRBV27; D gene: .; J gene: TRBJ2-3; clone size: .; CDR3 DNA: TGTGCCAGCAGTTCCCCCAACATGTTTACAGATACGCAGTATTTT; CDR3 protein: CASSSPNMFTDTQYF
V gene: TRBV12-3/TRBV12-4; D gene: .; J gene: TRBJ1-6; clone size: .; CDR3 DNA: TGTGCCAGCAAGACCCAGGATAATTCACCCCTCCACTTT; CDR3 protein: CASKTQDNSPLHF
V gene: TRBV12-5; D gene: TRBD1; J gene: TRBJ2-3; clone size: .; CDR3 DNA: TGTGCTAGTGGTTTGGTACTAGGACAGGGTCCAGATACGCATTATTTT; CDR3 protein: CASGLVLGQGPDTHYF
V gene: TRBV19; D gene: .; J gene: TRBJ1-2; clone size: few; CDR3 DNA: TGTGCCAGTAGTATCGTTCGCGGCGGTAACTATGGCTACACCTTC; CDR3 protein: CASSIVRGGNYGYTF
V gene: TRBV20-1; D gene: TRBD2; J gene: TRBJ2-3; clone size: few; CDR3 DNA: TGCAGTGCTAGAGATCCCTGGCGGGAGCAAGATACGCAGTATTTT; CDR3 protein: CSARDPWREQDTQYF
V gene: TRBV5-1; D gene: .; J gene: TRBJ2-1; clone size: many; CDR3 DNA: TGCGCCAGCAGCTTGGACCCGACAATCCCCTACAATGAGCAGTTCTTC; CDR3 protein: CASSLDPTIPYNEQFF
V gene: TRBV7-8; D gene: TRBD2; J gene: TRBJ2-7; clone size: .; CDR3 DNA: TGTGCCAGCAGAGAAGGACTAGCGGGAATCTACGAGCAGTACTTC; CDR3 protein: CASREGLAGIYEQYF
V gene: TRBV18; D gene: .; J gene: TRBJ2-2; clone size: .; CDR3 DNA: TGTGCCAGCTCACCAGAAACTAGCCGGTCCGGGGAGCTGTTTTTT; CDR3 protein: CASSPETSRSGELFF
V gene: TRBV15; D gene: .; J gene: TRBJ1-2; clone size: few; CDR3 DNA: TGTGCCACCAGCAGAGACCGACAGCGACGGGGCTACACCTTC; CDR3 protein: CATSRDRQRRGYTF
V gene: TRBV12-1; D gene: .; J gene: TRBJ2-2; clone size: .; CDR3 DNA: TGTGCCAGCAGCTTTCAGGGCGGGAGGGGGACCGGGGAGCTGTTTTTT; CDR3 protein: CASSFQGGRGTGELFF
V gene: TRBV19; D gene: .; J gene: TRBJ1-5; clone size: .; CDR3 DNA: TGTGCCAGTAGTATTGACGGGGTAGCGGGTCAGCCCCAGCATTTT; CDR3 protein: CASSIDGVAGQPQHF
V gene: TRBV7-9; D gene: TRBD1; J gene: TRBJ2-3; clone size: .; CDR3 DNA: TGTGCCAGCAGCTTGGGGGACAGCCGAACAGATACGCAGTATTTT; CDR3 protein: CASSLGDSRTDTQYF
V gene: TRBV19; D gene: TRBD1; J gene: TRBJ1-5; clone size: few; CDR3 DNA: TGTGCCAGTAGTATGCGGGACAGAACTATAATCAGGCCCCAGCATTTT; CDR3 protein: CASSMRDRTIIRPQHF
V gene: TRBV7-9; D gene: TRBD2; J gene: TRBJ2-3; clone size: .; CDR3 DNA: TGTGCCAGCAGCCCCACTAGCGGGGGGGCCACAGATACGCAGTATTTT; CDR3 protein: CASSPTSGGATDTQYF
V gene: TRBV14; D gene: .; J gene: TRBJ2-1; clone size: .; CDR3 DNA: TGTGCCAGCAGCCAATTCCGGGTCAGCTCCTACAATGAGCAGTTCTTC; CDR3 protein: CASSQFRVSSYNEQFF
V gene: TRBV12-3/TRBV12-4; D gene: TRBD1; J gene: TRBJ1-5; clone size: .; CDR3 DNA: TGTGCCAGCAGTTTTACAGGGGACGATCAGCCCCAGCATTTT; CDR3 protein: CASSFTGDDQPQHF
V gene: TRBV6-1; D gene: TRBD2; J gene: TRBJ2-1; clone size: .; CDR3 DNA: TGTGCCAGCAGTAGGATGACGGGGGGGCTACCTAGTGAGCAGTTCTTC; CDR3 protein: CASSRMTGGLPSEQFF
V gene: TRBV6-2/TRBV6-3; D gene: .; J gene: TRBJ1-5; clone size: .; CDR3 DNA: TGTGCCAGCAGTTACTCGGCGCAGGGAAATCAGCCCCAGCATTTT; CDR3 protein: CASSYSAQGNQPQHF